This T cell receptor (beta chain) emerged from a study of blood T cell repertoires in COVID-19. With 6 bases clipped from V and 7 bases from J, the junction kept 7 bases outside the gene matches. Germline V gene sequence: CDR1 MDHEN, CDR2 SYDVKM. This CDR3 is 16 amino acids long. Repertoires were generated with immunoSEQ multiplex PCR, while TCRdb's copy carries only in-frame clones and drops some. Of about 310,000 clones in the sample, just under 90% were seen once. The receptor comes from a young woman who had recovered from COVID-19. This rearrangement joins TRBV28 to TRBJ2-2; 14 bases fit TRBD2. Material: PBMCs or T cells enriched from blood (not recorded which). The CDR3 coding sequence is TGTGCCAGCAGACGACTAGCGGGAGGGTATGGCGGGGAGCTGTTTTTT. Translating gives CASRRLAGGYGGELFF.